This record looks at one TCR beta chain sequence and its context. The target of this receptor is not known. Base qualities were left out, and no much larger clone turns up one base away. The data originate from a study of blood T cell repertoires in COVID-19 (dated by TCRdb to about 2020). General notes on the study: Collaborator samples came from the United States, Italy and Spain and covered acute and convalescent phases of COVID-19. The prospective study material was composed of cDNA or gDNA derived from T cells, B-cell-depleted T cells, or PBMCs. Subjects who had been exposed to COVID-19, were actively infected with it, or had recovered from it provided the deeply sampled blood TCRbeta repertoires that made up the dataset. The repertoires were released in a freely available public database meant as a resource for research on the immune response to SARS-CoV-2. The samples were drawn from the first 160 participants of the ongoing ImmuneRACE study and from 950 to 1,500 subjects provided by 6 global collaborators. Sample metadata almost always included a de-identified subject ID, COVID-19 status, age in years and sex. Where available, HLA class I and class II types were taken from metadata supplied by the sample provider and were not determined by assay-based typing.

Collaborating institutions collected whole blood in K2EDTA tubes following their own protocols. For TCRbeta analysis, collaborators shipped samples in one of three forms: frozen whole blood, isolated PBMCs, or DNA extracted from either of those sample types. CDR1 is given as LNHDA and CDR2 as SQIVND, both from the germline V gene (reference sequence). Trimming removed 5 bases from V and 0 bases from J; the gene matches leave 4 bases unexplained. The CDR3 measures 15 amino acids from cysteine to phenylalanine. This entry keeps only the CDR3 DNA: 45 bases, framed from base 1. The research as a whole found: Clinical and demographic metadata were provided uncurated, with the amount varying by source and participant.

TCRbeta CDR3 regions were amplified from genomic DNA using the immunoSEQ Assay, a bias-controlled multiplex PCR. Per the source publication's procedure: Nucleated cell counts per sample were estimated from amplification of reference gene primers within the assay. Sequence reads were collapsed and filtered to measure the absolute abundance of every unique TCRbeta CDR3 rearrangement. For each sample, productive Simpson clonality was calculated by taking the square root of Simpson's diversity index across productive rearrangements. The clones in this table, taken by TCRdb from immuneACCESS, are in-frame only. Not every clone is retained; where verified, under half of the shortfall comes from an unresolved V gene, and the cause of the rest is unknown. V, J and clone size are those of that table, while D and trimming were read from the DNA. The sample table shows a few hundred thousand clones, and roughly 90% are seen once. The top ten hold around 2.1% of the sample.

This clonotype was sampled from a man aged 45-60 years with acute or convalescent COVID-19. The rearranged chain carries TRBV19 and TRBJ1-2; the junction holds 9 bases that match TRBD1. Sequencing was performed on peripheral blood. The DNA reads TGTGCCAGTAGTCCTTGGGACAGGGCTAACTATGGCTACACCTTC. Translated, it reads CASSPWDRANYGYTF.